This T cell receptor (beta chain) derives from a study of shared clonotypes between healthy human individuals. Study in general: The donor group consisted of two women and a few men, aged 18 to 49. Each donor had three CD4 naive, three CD4 memory, two CD8 naive and one CD8 memory plate.

V was shortened by 8 bases and J by 4 bases, with 8 bases between the two germline ends. Germline loops: CDR1 MNHEY, CDR2 SMNVEV (reference sequence). The CDR3 loop spans 11 amino acids. The method was immunoSEQ multiplex PCR; TCRdb's version includes in-frame clones alone and lacks a portion of them. The sample has approximately 2,200,000 clones, about 93% seen once. Of note for this clone: The antigen remains unidentified. Additional DNA sequences in this sample encode the identical CDR3.

CD8 cells regarded as naive lacked CD45RO, were positively chosen for CCR7, and omitted terminally differentiated effector memory CD45RA+ cells. Study-level findings and limits: The study found approximately 5% of naive CD4 clonotypes shared across several donors. At large depth, rarefaction still showed sorted-subset sequencing to be incomplete.

The sample taken for sequencing was naive CD8+ T cells from PBMCs. The chain links TRBV27 to TRBJ2-5, with D possibly matching TRBD2 (6 bases). The sequence came from a man younger than 30 in good health. Some clones in this sample may be carry-over from other donors' samples. The DNA for the CDR3 is TGTGCCAGCCGGGGAGGAGAGACCCAGTACTTC. This codes for CASRGGETQYF.